Shown below are 18 T cell receptor beta chains from a single sample sequenced in a study of T cell changes during pregnancy in multiple sclerosis. Profiled with immunoSEQ multiplex PCR; TCRdb holds only in-frame clones, not every one. This sample has some 21,000 clones, with around 85% found just once. Material: CD8+ T cells from peripheral blood mononuclear cells, obtained in the first trimester of pregnancy. Receptors originate from a female donor in good health, enrolled as a control in a pregnancy study.

The chain uses TRBV10-3 and TRBJ2-1, with 13 bases fitting TRBD2. V shed 3 bases and J 8 bases; nucleotides not matched to a gene: 4. The CDR3 spans 15 residues. Germline CDR1 is ENHRY and CDR2 is SYGVKD. This chain's CDR3 is CAISDTSGGADEQFF. The CDR3 DNA follows: TGTGCCATCAGTGACACTAGCGGGGGGGCCGATGAGCAGTTCTTC.

The chain combines TRBV27 with TRBJ2-1; D not resolved. CDR1 MNHEY and CDR2 SMNVEV come from the germline V gene (reference sequence). V dropped 2 bases and J dropped 4 bases, with 6 bases sitting between them. This CDR3 comprises 13 residues. The CDR3 DNA is TGTGCCAGCAGTTTAGGGCAGTACAATGAGCAGTTCTTC. It is translated as CASSLGQYNEQFF.

In its sample, this clone was seen once. The J gene is TRBJ1-2, the V gene TRBV29-1; D uncertain. This CDR3 region has 12 residues. V lost 6 bases and J 4 bases, leaving 12 bases between the germline ends. The germline CDR1 and CDR2 sequences are SQVTM and ANQGSEA. The CDR3 loop is CSVLVGGYGYTF. In DNA form, the CDR3 reads TGCAGCGTCTTGGTGGGAGGCTATGGCTACACCTTC.

V usage is TRBV6-5 and J usage is TRBJ2-7; 9 bases align to TRBD1. This CDR3 spans 13 amino acids. V trimming: 4 bases; J trimming: 5 bases; junction bases outside the gene matches: 3. CDR1 and CDR2 (germline): MNHEY, SVGAGI. The CDR3 protein is CASSSGQGNEQYF. CDR3 DNA sequence: TGTGCCAGCAGTTCGGGACAGGGAAACGAGCAGTACTTC.

This clone was observed a single time. The rearrangement links TRBV6-6 to TRBJ2-5; 10 nucleotides match TRBD1. The V segment lost 5 bases and the J segment 1 base; nucleotides outside the gene matches: 7. From germline, CDR1 is MNHNY and CDR2 SVGAGI (reference sequence). This CDR3 is built from 16 residues. CDR3 in amino acids: CASSPTTGGPQETQYF. The CDR3 DNA sequence: TGTGCCAGCAGTCCCACGACAGGGGGCCCCCAAGAGACCCAGTACTTC.

The V and J genes are TRBV30 and TRBJ1-6; 7 bases map to TRBD1. This CDR3 contains 13 residues. Germline V gene sequence: CDR1 GTSNPN, CDR2 SVGIG (reference sequence). Trimming cost V 5 bases and J 7 bases; bases outside gene matches: 5. CDR3 region: CAWAGTENSPLHF. CDR3 nucleotides: TGTGCCTGGGCCGGGACAGAAAATTCACCCCTCCACTTT.

This chain joins TRBV5-6 and TRBJ2-7; 7 bases map to TRBD1. CDR1 and CDR2 from the germline V gene are SGHDT and YYEEEE. The CDR3 length is 17 residues. The V gene end was trimmed by 2 bases and the J gene end by 6 bases; junction bases not matched to a gene: 17. CDR3 amino acids: CASSFSYWNRGRPEQYF. In DNA, the CDR3 is TGTGCCAGCAGCTTCTCTTATTGGAACAGGGGAAGGCCCGAGCAGTACTTC.

This clone was recorded a few times. The sample holds other DNA sequences that translate to the same CDR3. This chain links TRBV6-1 with TRBJ2-1; 12 bases fit TRBD2. Per the germline V gene, CDR1 is MNHNS and CDR2 is SASEGT. CDR3 length: 15 amino acids. J gave up 4 bases and V 2 bases, and 0 bases lay outside the gene matches. DNA for the CDR3: TGTGCCAGCAGTGAACTAGCGGGAGGGTACAATGAGCAGTTCTTC. Its protein is CASSELAGGYNEQFF.

The chain links TRBV5-6 to TRBJ2-1, with a possible D match to TRBD2 (5 bases). The germline gives CDR1 SGHDT, CDR2 YYEEEE. The CDR3 covers 15 residues. The germline V and J ends were trimmed by 3 bases and 3 bases, with 13 bases remaining between them. The CDR3 DNA is TGTGCCAGCAGCTCGCGGGCGAACTTCTACAATGAGCAGTTCTTC. This sequence encodes CASSSRANFYNEQFF.

The chain combines TRBV7-8 with TRBJ1-1; maybe TRBD1 (6 bases). V was pared by 5 bases and J by 10 bases, with 14 bases between. Germline V CDR1 and CDR2: SGHVS, FQNEAQ. CDR3 length: 12 residues. CDR3 amino acids: CASSPNRAGAFF. The CDR3 DNA reads TGTGCCAGCAGCCCCAACAGGGCAGGAGCTTTCTTT.

The V gene is TRBV2, the J gene TRBJ1-4; TRBD1 is a possible D gene (5 bases). Per the germline V gene, CDR1 is SNHLY and CDR2 is FYNNEI. The length of the CDR3 is 15 residues. Trimming removed 1 base at V and 0 bases at J, with 6 bases between. CDR3 loop: CASSEGTTTNEKLFF. The CDR3 DNA is TGTGCCAGCAGTGAAGGGACAACAACTAATGAAAAACTGTTTTTT.

V gene TRBV6-1 combines with J gene TRBJ2-1; 8 bases are shared with TRBD1. CDR1 MNHNS and CDR2 SASEGT come from the germline V gene. The ends lost 4 bases at V and 3 bases at J; junction bases unmatched: 5. The CDR3 runs to 15 residues. The chain's CDR3 is CASSGQGADYNEQFF. For the CDR3, the DNA is TGTGCCAGCAGTGGGCAGGGGGCTGACTACAATGAGCAGTTCTTC.

The chain couples TRBV6-4 to TRBJ2-2, with D perhaps matching TRBD2 (5 bases). Trimming left V 2 bases short and J 4 bases short, with 5 bases between. CDR1 and CDR2 from the germline V gene are MRHNA and SNTAGT. This CDR3 has 13 amino acids. The CDR3 nucleotides are TGTGCCAGCAGTGACACTAGCACCGGGGAGCTGTTTTTT. It encodes CASSDTSTGELFF.

CDR3 amino acids: CASSYSPQGGEKLFF. In DNA form, the CDR3 reads TGTGCCAGCAGTTACTCTCCACAGGGTGGTGAAAAACTGTTTTTT. This chain connects TRBV6-5 to TRBJ1-4; D is perhaps TRBD1 (6 bases). The V end lost 0 bases, the J end lost 7 bases, and 12 bases lay between the germline ends. Germline assignment: CDR1 MNHEY and CDR2 SVGAGI. The CDR3 consists of 15 residues.

The chain uses TRBV4-3 and TRBJ2-2, with a weak D call TRBD1 (5 bases). The V end lost 1 base, the J end lost 4 bases, and 13 bases lay between the germline ends. The germline gives CDR1 LGHNA, CDR2 YSLEER. This CDR3 contains 16 residues. The CDR3 DNA sequence: TGCGCCAGCAGCCAAGGAACAGGAGTGGGCACCGGGGAGCTGTTTTTT. Protein sequence: CASSQGTGVGTGELFF.

The chain uses TRBV14 and TRBJ1-2; 11 positions match TRBD1. This CDR3 comprises 15 residues. Trimming at V came to 4 bases and at J to 7 bases, leaving 8 bases not matched to a gene. Germline V gene lookup returns CDR1 SGHDN and CDR2 FVKESK. The CDR3 DNA reads as TGTGCCAGCAGCCTGACCGGGACAGGGGGATCTGGCTACACCTTC. Its translation: CASSLTGTGGSGYTF.

This clone was detected a few times. The chain uses TRBV6-1 and TRBJ2-2, with TRBD2 identical over 7 bases. CDR1 is MNHNS and CDR2 is SASEGT in the germline V gene. Trimming removed 5 bases from V and 6 bases from J; junction bases left unmatched: 3. The CDR3 covers 13 residues. Written as DNA, the CDR3 is TGTGCCAGCAGTACTAGCGAGTCCGGGGAGCTGTTTTTT. Protein: CASSTSESGELFF.

Comment on this clone: This specimen includes other DNA sequences encoding the same CDR3. The rearrangement uses TRBV6-1 and TRBJ1-1, with no clear D. The germline gives CDR1 MNHNS, CDR2 SASEGT. V was cut by 5 bases and J by 6 bases, with 10 bases left in between. This CDR3 is 12 amino acids long. CDR3 sequence: CASSTRGAEAFF. The CDR3 bases are TGTGCCAGCAGTACCCGGGGAGCTGAAGCTTTCTTT.